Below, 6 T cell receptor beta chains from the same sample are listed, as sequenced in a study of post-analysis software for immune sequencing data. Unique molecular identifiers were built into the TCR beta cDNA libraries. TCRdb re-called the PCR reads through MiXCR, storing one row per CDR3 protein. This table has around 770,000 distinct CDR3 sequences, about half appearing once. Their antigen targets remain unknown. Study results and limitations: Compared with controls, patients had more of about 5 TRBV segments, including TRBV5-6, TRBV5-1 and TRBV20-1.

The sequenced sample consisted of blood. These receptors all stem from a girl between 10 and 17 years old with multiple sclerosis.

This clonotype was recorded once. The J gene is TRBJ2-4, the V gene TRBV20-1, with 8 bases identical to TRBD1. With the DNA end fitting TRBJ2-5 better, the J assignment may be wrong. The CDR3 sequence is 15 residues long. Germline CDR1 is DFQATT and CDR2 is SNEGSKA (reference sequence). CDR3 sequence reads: CSATGQGGTLETQYF. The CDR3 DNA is TGCAGTGCTACAGGACAGGGTGGGACCCTGGAGACCCAGTACTTC.

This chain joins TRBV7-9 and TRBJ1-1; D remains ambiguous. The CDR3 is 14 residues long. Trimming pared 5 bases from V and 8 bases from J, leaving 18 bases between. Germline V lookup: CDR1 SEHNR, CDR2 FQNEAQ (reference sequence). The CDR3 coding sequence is TGTGCCAGCAGCCGAACTACGGGCTCGAAGGAAGCTTTCTTT. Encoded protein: CASSRTTGSKEAFF.

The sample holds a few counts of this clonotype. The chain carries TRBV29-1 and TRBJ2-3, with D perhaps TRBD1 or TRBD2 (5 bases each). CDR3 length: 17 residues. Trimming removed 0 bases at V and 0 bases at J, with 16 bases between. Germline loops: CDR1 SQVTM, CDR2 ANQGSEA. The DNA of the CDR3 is TGCAGCGTTGAAGAACTCCCAGGGACCGACAGCACAGATACGCAGTATTTT. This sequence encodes CSVEELPGTDSTDTQYF.

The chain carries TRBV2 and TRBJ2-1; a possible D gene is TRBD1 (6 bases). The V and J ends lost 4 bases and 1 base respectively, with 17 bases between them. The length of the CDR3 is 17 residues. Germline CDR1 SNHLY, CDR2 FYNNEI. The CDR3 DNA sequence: TGTGCCAGCAGTGGGGGGCTTTTGGGGGAATCCTACAATGAGCAGTTCTTC. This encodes CASSGGLLGESYNEQFF.

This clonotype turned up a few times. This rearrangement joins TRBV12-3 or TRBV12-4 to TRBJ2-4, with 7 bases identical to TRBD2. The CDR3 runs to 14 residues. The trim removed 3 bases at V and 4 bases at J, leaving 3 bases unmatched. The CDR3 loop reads CASSLRESKNIQYF. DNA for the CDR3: TGTGCCAGCAGTTTGCGGGAGTCTAAAAACATTCAGTACTTC.

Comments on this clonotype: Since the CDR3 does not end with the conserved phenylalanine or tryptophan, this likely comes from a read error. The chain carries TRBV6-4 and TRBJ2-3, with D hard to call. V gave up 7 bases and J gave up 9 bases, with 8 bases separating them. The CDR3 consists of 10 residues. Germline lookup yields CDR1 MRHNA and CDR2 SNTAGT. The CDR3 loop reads CASTWKTQYL. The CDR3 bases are TGTGCCAGCACCTGGAAGACGCAGTATTTG.